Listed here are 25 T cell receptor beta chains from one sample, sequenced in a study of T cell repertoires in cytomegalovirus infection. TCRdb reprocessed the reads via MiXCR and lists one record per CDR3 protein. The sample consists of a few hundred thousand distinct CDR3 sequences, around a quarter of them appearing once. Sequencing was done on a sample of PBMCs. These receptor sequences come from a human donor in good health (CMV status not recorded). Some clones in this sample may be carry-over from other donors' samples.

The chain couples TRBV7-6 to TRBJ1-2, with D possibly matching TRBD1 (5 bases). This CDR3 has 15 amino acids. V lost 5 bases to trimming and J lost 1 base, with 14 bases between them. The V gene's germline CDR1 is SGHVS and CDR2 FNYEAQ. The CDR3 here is CASSAAVGGNYGYTF. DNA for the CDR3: TGTGCCAGCAGCGCAGCCGTTGGGGGTAACTATGGCTACACCTTC.

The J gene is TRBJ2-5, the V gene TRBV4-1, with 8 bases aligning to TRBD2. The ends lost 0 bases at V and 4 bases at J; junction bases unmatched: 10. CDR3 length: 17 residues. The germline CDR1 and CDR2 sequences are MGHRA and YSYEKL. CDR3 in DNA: TGCGCCAGCAGCCAAGACGGGCTCGGGAGGGGGGGAGAGACCCAGTACTTC. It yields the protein CASSQDGLGRGGETQYF.

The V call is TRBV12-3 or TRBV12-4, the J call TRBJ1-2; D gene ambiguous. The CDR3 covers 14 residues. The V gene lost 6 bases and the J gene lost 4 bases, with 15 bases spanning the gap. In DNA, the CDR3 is TGTGCCAGCAGCGGCCCGACGGCGGGCTATGGCTACACCTTC. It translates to CASSGPTAGYGYTF.

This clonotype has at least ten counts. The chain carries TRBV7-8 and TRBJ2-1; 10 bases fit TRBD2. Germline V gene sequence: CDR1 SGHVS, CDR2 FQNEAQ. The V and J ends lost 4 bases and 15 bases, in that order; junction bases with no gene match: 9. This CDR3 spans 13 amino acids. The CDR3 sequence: CASSSTLAGDLFF. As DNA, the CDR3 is TGTGCCAGCAGCTCTACCCTAGCGGGAGACCTGTTCTTC.

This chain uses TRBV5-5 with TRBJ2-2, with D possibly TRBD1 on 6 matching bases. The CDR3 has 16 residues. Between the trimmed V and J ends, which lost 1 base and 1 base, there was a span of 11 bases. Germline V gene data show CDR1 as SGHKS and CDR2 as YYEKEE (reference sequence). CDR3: CASSLNPRGNTGELFF. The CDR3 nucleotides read TGTGCCAGCAGCTTGAACCCCAGGGGGAACACCGGGGAGCTGTTTTTT.

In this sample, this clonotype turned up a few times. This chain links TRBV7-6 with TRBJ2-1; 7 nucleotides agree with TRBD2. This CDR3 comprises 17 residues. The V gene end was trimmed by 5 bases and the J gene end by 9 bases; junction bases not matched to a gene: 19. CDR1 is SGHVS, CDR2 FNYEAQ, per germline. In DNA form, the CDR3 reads TGTGCCAGCAGCGCCATATCAGCGGGGCATGGGAGGGGTGAGCAGTTCTTC. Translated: CASSAISAGHGRGEQFF.

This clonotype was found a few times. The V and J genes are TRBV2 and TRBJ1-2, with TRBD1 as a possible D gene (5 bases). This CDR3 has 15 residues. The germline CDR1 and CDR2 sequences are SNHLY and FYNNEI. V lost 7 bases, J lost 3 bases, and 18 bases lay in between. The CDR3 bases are TGTGCCAGCAACCGGGACCTTCTCTTGGACTATGGCTACACCTTC. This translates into CASNRDLLLDYGYTF.

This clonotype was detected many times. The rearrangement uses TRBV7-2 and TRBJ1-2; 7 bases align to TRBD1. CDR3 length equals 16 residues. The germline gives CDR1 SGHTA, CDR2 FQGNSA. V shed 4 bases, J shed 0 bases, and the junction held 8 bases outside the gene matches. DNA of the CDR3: TGTGCCAGCAGCTATGGACAGGAAAAATCTAACTATGGCTACACCTTC. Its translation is CASSYGQEKSNYGYTF.

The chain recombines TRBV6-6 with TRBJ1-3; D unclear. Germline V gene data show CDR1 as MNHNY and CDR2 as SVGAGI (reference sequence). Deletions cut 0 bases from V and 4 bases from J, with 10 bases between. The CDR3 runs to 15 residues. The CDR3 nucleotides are TGTGCCAGCAGTTACTCGAGTGTTTCCGGAAACACCATATATTTT. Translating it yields CASSYSSVSGNTIYF.

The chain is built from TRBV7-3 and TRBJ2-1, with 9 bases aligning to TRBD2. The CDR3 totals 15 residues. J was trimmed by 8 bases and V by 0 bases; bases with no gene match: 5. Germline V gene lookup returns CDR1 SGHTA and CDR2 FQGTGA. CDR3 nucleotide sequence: TGTGCCAGCAGCTTAACTGGACTAGCGAAGGATGAGCAGTTCTTC. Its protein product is CASSLTGLAKDEQFF.

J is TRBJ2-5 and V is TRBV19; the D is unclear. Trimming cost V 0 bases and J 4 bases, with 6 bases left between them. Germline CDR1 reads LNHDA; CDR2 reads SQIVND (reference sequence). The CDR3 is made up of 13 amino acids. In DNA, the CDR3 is TGTGCCAGTAGTATAGATCGTGGAGAGACCCAGTACTTC. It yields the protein CASSIDRGETQYF.

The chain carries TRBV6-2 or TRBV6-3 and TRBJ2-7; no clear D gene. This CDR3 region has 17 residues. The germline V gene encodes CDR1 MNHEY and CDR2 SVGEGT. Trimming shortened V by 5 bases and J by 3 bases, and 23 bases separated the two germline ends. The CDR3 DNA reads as TGTGCCAGCAGTGCCAGAACTCGGGCTCAAGGATACTACGAGCAGTACTTC. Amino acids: CASSARTRAQGYYEQYF.

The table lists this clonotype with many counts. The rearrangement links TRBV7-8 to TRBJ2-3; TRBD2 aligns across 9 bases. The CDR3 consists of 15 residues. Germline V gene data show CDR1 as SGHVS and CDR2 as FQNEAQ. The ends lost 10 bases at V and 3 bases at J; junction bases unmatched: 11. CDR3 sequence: CATGGSGSMTDTQYF. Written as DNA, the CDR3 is TGTGCCACCGGGGGTAGCGGGAGTATGACAGATACGCAGTATTTT.

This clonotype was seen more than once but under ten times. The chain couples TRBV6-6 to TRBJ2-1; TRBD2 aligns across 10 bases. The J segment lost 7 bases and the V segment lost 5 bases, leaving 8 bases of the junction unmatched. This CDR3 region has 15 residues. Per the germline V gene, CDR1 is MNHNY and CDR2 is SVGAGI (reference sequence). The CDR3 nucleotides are TGTGCCAGCAGTCTACCTAGCGGGAGTTCAAATGAGCAGTTCTTC. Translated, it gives CASSLPSGSSNEQFF.

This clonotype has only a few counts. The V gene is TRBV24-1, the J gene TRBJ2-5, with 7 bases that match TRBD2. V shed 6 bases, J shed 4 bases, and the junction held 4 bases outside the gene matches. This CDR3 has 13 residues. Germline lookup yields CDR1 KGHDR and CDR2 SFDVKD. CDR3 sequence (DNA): TGTGCCACCAGTCTCCCGGGAGGAGAGACCCAGTACTTC. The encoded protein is CATSLPGGETQYF.

The CDR3 is CASINGQGEQYF. CDR3 coding DNA: TGTGCCAGCATAAACGGGCAAGGCGAGCAGTACTTC. The rearrangement uses TRBV6-2 or TRBV6-3 and TRBJ2-7; no clear D. The CDR3 is 12 residues long. Germline assignment: CDR1 MNHEY and CDR2 SVGEGT. V dropped 7 bases and J dropped 6 bases, with 13 bases sitting between them.

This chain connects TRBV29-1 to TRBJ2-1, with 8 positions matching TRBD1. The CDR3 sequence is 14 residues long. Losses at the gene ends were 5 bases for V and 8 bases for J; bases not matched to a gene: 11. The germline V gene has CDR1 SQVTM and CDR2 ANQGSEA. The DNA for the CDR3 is TGCAGCGTTCCCTTCAGGGGGCCTTCTGATGAGCAGTTCTTC. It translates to CSVPFRGPSDEQFF.

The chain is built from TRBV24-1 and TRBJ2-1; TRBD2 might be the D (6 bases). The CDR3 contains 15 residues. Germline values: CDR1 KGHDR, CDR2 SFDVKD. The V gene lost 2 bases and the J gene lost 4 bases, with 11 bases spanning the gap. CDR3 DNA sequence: TGTGCCACCAGTGATTCCCAGCGGGTATACAATGAGCAGTTCTTC. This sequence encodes CATSDSQRVYNEQFF.

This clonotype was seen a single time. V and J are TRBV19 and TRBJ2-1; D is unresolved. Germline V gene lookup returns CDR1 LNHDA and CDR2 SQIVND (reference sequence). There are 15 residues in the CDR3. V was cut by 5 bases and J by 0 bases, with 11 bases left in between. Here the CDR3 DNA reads TGTGCCAGTAGTTTCAGAATTAGCTCCTACAATGAGCAGTTCTTC. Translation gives CASSFRISSYNEQFF. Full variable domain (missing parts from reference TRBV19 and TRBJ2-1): DGGITQSPKYLFRKEGQNVTLSCEQNLNHDAMYWYRQDPGQGLRLIYYSQIVNDFQKGDIAEGYSVSREKKESFPLTVTSAQKNPTAFYLCASSFRISSYNEQFFGPGTRLTVL.

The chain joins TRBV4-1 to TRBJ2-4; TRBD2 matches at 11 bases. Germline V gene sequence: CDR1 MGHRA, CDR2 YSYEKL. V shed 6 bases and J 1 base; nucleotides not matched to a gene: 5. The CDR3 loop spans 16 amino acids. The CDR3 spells CASSPTSGTAKNIQYF. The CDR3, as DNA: TGCGCCAGCAGTCCGACTAGCGGGACGGCCAAAAACATTCAGTACTTC.

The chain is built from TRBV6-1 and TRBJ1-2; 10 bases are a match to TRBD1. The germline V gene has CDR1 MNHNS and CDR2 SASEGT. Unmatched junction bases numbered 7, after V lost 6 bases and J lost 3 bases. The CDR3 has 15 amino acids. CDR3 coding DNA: TGTGCCAGCAGCCCGCCGGGACAGGGGCACTATGGCTACACCTTC. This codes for CASSPPGQGHYGYTF.

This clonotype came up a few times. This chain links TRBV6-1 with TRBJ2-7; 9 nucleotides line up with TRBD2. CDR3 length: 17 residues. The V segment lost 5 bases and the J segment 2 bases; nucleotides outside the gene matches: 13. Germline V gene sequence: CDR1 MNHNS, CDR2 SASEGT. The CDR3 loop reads CASSQDFLAGFTYEQYV. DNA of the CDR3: TGTGCCAGCAGTCAGGACTTTCTAGCGGGGTTCACCTACGAGCAGTACGTC.

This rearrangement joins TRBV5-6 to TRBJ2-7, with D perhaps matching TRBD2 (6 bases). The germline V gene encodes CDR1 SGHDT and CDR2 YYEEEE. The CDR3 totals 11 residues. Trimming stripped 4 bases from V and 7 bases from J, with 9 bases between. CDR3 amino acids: CASSQSGEQYV. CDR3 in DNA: TGTGCCAGCAGCCAAAGCGGGGAGCAGTACGTC.

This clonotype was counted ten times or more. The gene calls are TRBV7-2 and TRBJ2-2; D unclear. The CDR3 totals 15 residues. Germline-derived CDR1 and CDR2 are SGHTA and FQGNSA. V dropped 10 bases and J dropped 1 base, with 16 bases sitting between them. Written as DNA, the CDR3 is TGTGCCACAGGACGCTCGGCAGGGAACACCGGGGAGCTGTTTTTT. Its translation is CATGRSAGNTGELFF.

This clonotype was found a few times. This chain's CDR3 is CASSLEAPTWTPYEQYF. As DNA, the CDR3 is TGTGCCAGCAGCTTAGAAGCTCCTACCTGGACACCCTACGAGCAGTACTTC. This rearrangement joins TRBV11-1 to TRBJ2-7; a weak D match, TRBD1 (5 bases). Trimming pared 1 base from V and 2 bases from J, leaving 18 bases between. The CDR3 has 17 residues. Germline CDR1 is SGHAT and CDR2 is FQDESV (reference sequence).